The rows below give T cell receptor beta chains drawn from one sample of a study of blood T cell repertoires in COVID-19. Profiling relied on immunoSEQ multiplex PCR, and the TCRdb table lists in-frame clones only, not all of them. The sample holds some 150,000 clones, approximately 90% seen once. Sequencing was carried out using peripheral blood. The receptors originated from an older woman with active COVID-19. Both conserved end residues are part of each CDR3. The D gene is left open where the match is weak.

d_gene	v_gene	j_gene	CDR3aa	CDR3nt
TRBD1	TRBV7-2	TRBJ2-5	CASSAPQGSWETQYF	TGTGCCAGCAGCGCCCCACAGGGGAGCTGGGAGACCCAGTACTTC
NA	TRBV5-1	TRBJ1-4	CASSLGEKLFF	TGCGCCAGCAGCTTGGGGGAGAAACTGTTTTTT
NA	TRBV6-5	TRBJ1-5	CASSKGDNQPQHF	TGTGCCAGCAGTAAGGGAGATAATCAGCCCCAGCATTTT
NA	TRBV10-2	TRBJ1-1	CASSVAGGTEAFF	TGCGCCAGCAGTGTGGCGGGGGGCACTGAAGCTTTCTTT
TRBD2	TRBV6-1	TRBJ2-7	CASSEEGLAGGEQYF	TGTGCCAGCAGTGAAGAGGGACTAGCGGGAGGTGAGCAGTACTTC
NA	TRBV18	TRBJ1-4	CASSSGISGEKLFF	TGTGCCAGCTCGTCAGGGATCTCTGGGGAAAAACTGTTTTTT
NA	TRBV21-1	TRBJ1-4	CASSKCRQVEKLFF	TGTGCCAGCAGCAAATGCCGACAGGTTGAAAAACTGTTTTTT
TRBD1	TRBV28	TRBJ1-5	CASRTGTQPQHF	TGTGCCAGCAGGACAGGGACTCAGCCCCAGCATTTT
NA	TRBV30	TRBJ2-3	CAWSVVGGTDTQYF	TGTGCCTGGAGCGTAGTAGGGGGCACAGATACGCAGTATTTT
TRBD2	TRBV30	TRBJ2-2	CAWRGTSGNTGELFF	TGTGCCTGGAGGGGGACTAGCGGCAACACCGGGGAGCTGTTTTTT
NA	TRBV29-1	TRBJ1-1	CSVGRGMNTEAFF	TGCAGCGTTGGCAGGGGAATGAACACTGAAGCTTTCTTT
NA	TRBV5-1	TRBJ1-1	CASSAEYMNTEAFF	TGCGCCAGCAGCGCCGAGTATATGAACACTGAAGCTTTCTTT
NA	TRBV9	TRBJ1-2	CASSLGRESYTF	TGTGCCAGCAGTCTGGGGAGGGAGAGCTACACCTTC
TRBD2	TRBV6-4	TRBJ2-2	CASSSGTNTGELFF	TGTGCCAGCAGTAGCGGGACCAACACCGGGGAGCTGTTTTTT
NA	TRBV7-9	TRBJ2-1	CASSFIGGEQFF	TGTGCCAGCAGCTTCATAGGCGGCGAGCAGTTCTTC
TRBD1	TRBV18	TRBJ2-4	CASSTRGTAKNIQYF	TGTGCCAGCTCAACTCGTGGGACAGCTAAAAACATTCAGTACTTC
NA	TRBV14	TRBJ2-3	CASSQLGGSPTDTQYF	TGTGCCAGCAGCCAGCTGGGGGGATCCCCCACAGATACGCAGTATTTT
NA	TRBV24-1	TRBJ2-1	CATSDSGGGQGLNEQFF	TGTGCCACCAGTGACTCGGGGGGGGGACAGGGTTTGAATGAGCAGTTCTTC
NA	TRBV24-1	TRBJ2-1	CATSDLDRNNEQFF	TGTGCCACCAGTGATTTGGACAGAAACAATGAGCAGTTCTTC
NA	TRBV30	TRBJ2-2	CAWRTLRSTGELFF	TGTGCCTGGAGAACGCTAAGGAGCACCGGGGAGCTGTTTTTT
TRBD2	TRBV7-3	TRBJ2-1	CASSWTSGSYNEQFF	TGTGCCAGCAGCTGGACTAGCGGGTCCTACAATGAGCAGTTCTTC
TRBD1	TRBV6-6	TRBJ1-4	CASSYQGATNEKLFF	TGTGCCAGCAGTTACCAGGGGGCAACTAATGAAAAACTGTTTTTT
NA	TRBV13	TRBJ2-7	CASSPSGTAYEQYF	TGTGCCAGCAGCCCGAGCGGAACCGCCTACGAGCAGTACTTC
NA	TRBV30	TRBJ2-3	CAWSPPGGDTQYF	TGTGCCTGGAGTCCCCCAGGTGGAGATACGCAGTATTTT
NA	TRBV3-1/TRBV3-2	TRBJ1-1	CASSQSPGLGEAFF	TGTGCCAGCAGCCAATCCCCAGGGTTGGGTGAAGCTTTCTTT
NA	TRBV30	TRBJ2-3	CAWRWQITDTQYF	TGTGCCTGGAGATGGCAAATCACAGATACGCAGTATTTT
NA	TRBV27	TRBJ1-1	CASSFSSNTEAFF	TGTGCCAGCAGTTTCAGTTCGAACACTGAAGCTTTCTTT
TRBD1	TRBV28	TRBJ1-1	CASSLLGTGGLTEAFF	TGTGCCAGCAGTTTATTAGGGACAGGGGGCTTGACTGAAGCTTTCTTT
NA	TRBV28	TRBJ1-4	CASSFSGSNEKLFF	TGTGCCAGCAGTTTTTCAGGAAGTAATGAAAAACTGTTTTTT
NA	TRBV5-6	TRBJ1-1	CASSLLAGMNTEAFF	TGTGCCAGCAGCTTGTTAGCAGGGATGAACACTGAAGCTTTCTTT
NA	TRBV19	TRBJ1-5	CASSISLVDRLALWNQPQHF	TGTGCCAGTAGTATATCCCTTGTGGACAGATTAGCATTATGGAATCAGCCCCAGCATTTT
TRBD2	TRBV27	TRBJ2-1	CASTGGTRYYNEQFF	TGTGCCAGCACTGGGGGGACTAGGTACTACAATGAGCAGTTCTTC
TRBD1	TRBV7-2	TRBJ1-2	CASSLRDRGFNYGYTF	TGTGCCAGCAGCTTGCGAGACAGGGGGTTCAACTATGGCTACACCTTC
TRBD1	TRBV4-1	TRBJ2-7	CASSLSRGQGEQYF	TGCGCCAGCAGCCTCAGCAGGGGGCAGGGGGAGCAGTACTTC
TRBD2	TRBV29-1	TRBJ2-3	CSGSGLAGEGGSTDTQYF	TGCAGCGGATCGGGACTAGCGGGAGAAGGGGGGAGCACAGATACGCAGTATTTT
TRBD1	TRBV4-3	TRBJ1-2	CASSPSEGQGYGYTF	TGCGCCAGCAGCCCGTCGGAAGGACAGGGTTATGGCTACACCTTC
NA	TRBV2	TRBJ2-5	CASSEDSGRGWTQYF	TGTGCCAGCAGTGAAGATTCGGGCAGGGGATGGACCCAGTACTTC